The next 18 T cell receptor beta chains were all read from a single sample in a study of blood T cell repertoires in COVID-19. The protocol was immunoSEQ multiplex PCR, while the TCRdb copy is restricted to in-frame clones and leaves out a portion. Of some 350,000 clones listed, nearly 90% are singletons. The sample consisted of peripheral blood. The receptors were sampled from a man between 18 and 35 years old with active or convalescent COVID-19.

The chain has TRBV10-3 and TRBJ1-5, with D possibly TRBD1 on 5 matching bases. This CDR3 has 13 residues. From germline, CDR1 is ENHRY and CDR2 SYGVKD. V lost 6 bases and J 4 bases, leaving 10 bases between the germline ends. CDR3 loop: CAIRGTENQPQHF. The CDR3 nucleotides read TGTGCCATCAGGGGGACTGAGAATCAGCCCCAGCATTTT.

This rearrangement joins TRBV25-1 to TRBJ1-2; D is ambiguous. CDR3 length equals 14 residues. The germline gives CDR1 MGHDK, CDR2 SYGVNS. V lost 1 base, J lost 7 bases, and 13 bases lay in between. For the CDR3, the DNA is TGTGCCAGCAGTGAATCAGGAGGGTTAGGTGGCTACACCTTC. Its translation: CASSESGGLGGYTF.

CDR3 loop: CASSDPIGGLIGNQPQHF. CDR3 in DNA: TGTGCCAGCAGCGACCCAATCGGGGGATTGATCGGCAATCAGCCCCAGCATTTT. This chain joins TRBV9 and TRBJ1-5, with D maybe TRBD1 (5 bases). The CDR3 covers 18 residues. Per the germline V gene, CDR1 is SGDLS and CDR2 is YYNGEE. V was trimmed by 3 bases and J by 2 bases, leaving 21 bases between them.

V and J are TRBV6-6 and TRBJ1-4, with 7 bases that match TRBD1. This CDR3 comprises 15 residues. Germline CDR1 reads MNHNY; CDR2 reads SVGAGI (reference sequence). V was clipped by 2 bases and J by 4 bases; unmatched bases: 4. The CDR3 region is CASSYGDRVNEKLFF. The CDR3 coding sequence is TGTGCCAGCAGTTACGGCGACAGGGTTAATGAAAAACTGTTTTTT.

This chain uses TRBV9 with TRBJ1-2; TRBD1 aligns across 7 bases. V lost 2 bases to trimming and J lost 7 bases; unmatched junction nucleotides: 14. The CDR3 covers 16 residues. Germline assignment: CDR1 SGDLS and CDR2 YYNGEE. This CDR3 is CASSVTPGQKVGGYTF. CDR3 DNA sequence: TGTGCCAGCAGCGTGACTCCGGGACAGAAGGTCGGTGGCTACACCTTC.

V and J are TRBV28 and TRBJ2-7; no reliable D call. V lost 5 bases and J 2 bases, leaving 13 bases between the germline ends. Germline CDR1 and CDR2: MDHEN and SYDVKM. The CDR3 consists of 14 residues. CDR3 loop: CASSMYRVPYEQYF. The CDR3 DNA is TGTGCCAGCAGTATGTACCGGGTGCCCTACGAGCAGTACTTC.

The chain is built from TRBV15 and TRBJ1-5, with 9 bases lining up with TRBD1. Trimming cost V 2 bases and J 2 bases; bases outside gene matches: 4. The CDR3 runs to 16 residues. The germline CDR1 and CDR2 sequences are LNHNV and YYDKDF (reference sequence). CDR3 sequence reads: CATSRRQGEGNQPQHF. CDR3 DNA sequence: TGTGCCACCAGCAGAAGACAGGGGGAAGGCAATCAGCCCCAGCATTTT. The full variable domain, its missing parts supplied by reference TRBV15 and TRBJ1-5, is DAMVIQNPRYQVTQFGKPVTLSCSQTLNHNVMYWYQQKSSQAPKLLFHYYDKDFNNEADTPDNFQSRRPNTSFCFLDIRSPGLGDTAMYLCATSRRQGEGNQPQHFGDGTRLSIL.

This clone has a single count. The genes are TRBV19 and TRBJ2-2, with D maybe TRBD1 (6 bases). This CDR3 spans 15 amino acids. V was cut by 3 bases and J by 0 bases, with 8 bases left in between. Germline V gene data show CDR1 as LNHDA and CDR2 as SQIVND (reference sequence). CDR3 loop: CASSIGTTNTGELFF. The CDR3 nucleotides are TGTGCCAGTAGTATTGGGACAACGAACACCGGGGAGCTGTTTTTT.

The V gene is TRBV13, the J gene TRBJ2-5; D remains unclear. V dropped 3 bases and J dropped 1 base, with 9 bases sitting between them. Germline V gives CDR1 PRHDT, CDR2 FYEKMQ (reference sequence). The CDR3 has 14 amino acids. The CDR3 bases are TGTGCCAGCAGCTTCACCGACTCCCAAGAGACCCAGTACTTC. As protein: CASSFTDSQETQYF.

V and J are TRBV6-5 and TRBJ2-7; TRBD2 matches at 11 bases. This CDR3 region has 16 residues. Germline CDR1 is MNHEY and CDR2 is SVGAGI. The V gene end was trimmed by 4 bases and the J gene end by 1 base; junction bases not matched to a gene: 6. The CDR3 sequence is CASSFGTSGSSYEQYF. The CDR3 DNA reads TGTGCCAGCAGTTTCGGGACTAGCGGCAGTTCCTACGAGCAGTACTTC.

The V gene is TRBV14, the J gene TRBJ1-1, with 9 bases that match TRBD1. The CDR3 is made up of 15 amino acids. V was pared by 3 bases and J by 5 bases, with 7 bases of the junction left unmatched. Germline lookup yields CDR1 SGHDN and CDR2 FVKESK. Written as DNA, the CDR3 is TGTGCCAGCAGCCACGTACAGGGGGCGAAGACTGAAGCTTTCTTT. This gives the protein CASSHVQGAKTEAFF.

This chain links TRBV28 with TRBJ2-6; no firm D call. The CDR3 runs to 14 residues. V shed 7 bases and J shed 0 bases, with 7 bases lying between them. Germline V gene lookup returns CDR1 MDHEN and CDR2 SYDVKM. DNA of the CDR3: TGTGCCAGCATTCAAATCTCTGGGGCCAACGTCCTGACTTTC. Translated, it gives CASIQISGANVLTF.

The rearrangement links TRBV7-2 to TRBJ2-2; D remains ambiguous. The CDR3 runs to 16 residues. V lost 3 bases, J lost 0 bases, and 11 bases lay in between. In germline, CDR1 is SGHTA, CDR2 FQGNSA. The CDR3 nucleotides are TGTGCCAGCAGCTTTTGGTACAGCTCGAACACCGGGGAGCTGTTTTTT. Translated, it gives CASSFWYSSNTGELFF. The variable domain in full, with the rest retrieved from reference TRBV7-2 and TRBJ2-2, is GAGVSQSPSNKVTEKGKDVELRCDPISGHTALYWYRQSLGQGLEFLIYFQGNSAPDKSGLPSDRFSAERTGGSVSTLTIQRTQQEDSAVYLCASSFWYSSNTGELFFGEGSRLTVL.

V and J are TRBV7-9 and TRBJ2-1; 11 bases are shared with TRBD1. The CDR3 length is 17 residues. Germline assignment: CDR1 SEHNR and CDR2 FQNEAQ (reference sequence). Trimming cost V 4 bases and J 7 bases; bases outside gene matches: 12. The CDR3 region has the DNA TGTGCCAGCAGCTCGCATGAGGACAGGGGGCGATTAAATGAGCAGTTCTTC. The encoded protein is CASSSHEDRGRLNEQFF.

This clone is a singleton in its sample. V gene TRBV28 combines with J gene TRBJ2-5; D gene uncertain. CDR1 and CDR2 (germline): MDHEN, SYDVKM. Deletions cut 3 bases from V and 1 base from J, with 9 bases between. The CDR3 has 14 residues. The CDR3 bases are TGTGCCAGCAGTTTGAGTCCCATCCAAGAGACCCAGTACTTC. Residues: CASSLSPIQETQYF.

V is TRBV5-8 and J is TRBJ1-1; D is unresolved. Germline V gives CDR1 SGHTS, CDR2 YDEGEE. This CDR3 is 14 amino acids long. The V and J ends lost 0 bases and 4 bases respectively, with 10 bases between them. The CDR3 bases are TGTGCCAGCAGCTTGGGGGGAGGGTTCACTGAAGCTTTCTTT. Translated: CASSLGGGFTEAFF.

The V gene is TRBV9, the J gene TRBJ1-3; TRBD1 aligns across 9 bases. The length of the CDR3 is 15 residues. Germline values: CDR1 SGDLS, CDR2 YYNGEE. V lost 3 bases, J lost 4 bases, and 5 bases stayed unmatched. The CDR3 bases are TGTGCCAGCAGCGGAGGGGACAGGGACGGAAACACCATATATTTT. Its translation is CASSGGDRDGNTIYF. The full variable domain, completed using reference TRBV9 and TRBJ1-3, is DSGVTQTPKHLITATGQRVTLRCSPRSGDLSVYWYQQSLDQGLQFLIQYYNGEERAKGNILERFSAQQFPDLHSELNLSSLELGDSALYFCASSGGDRDGNTIYFGEGSWLTVV.

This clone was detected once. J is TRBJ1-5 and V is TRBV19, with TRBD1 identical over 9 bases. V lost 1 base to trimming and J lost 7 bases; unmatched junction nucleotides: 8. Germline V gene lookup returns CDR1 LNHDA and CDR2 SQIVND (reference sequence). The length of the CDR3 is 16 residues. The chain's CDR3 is CASSIGRDRVEQPQHF. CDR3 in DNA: TGTGCCAGTAGTATAGGCCGGGACAGGGTTGAGCAGCCCCAGCATTTT.